This T cell receptor beta chain was profiled in a study of blood T cell dynamics during melanoma immunotherapy. Time point in this sample: week 3, after first cycle of checkpoint inhibitor. Repertoires were generated with immunoSEQ multiplex PCR, while TCRdb's copy carries only in-frame clones and drops some. The top ten clones hold roughly 0.18% of a sample with 10,000 to 15,000 clones, about 90% of them seen once. This clone was seen a single time. The receptor was isolated from a human donor with melanoma. The sequencing here drew on effector memory CD8+ T cells from blood, taken from a patient treated with checkpoint blockade.

CDR3 amino acids: CARGTGQEDTEAFF. The DNA for the CDR3 is TGTGCCAGGGGGACAGGGCAGGAGGACACTGAAGCTTTCTTT. This chain links TRBV2 with TRBJ1-1, with TRBD1 identical over 9 bases. Germline CDR1 reads SNHLY; CDR2 reads FYNNEI. Unmatched junction bases numbered 8, after V lost 9 bases and J lost 3 bases. This CDR3 comprises 14 residues.